These 29 T cell receptor beta chains were all obtained from the same sample, sequenced in a study of cytomegalovirus exposure and HLA in healthy donors. The PCR used 60 Vbeta and 13 Jbeta primers. Some clones are missing from TCRdb's copy, which holds only in-frame ones; the method was immunoSEQ multiplex PCR. The sample carries 90,000 to 150,000 clones, 75% to 85% recorded once. Sequenced material: PBMCs. These receptor sequences come from a man aged 35 to 55 in good health and CMV-seronegative.

The V call is TRBV5-1, the J call TRBJ1-5; the D gene is possibly TRBD1 (6 bases). The germline V gene has CDR1 SGHRS and CDR2 YFSETQ. The CDR3 runs to 14 residues. With 1 base removed from V and 5 bases from J, the gap between germline ends came to 10 bases. Here the CDR3 DNA reads TGCGCCAGCAGCTTGTCGACAGGTGATCAGCCCCAGCATTTT. This gives the protein CASSLSTGDQPQHF.

The V and J genes are TRBV29-1 and TRBJ2-3; 7 bases map to TRBD2. In germline, CDR1 is SQVTM, CDR2 ANQGSEA. There are 16 residues in the CDR3. J was trimmed by 0 bases and V by 1 base; bases with no gene match: 7. CDR3 sequence reads: CSVEGQRGPSTDTQYF. In nucleotides, the CDR3 is TGCAGCGTTGAAGGCCAGCGGGGACCTAGCACAGATACGCAGTATTTT.

The V gene is TRBV7-9, the J gene TRBJ2-7; 11 bases fit TRBD2. CDR1 is SEHNR, CDR2 FQNEAQ, per germline (reference sequence). With 5 bases clipped from V and 3 bases from J, the junction kept 6 bases outside the gene matches. CDR3 length equals 15 residues. CDR3 sequence (DNA): TGTGCCAGCAGCACCCGACTAGCGGGGATCTACGAGCAGTACTTC. It is translated as CASSTRLAGIYEQYF.

This chain links TRBV7-3 with TRBJ2-5; 7 bases are shared with TRBD2. After removal of 4 bases from V and 6 bases from J, the junction contained 11 bases not matched to a gene. This CDR3 contains 15 residues. The germline gives CDR1 SGHTA, CDR2 FQGTGA. The CDR3 sequence is CASSSASGEDKTQYF. The CDR3 DNA follows: TGTGCCAGCAGCTCCGCGAGCGGGGAGGATAAGACCCAGTACTTC.

This chain uses TRBV7-9 with TRBJ1-5; 8 bases align to TRBD1. Germline V gene data show CDR1 as SEHNR and CDR2 as FQNEAQ (reference sequence). The CDR3 runs 15 residues. J lost 4 bases, V lost 5 bases, and 7 bases had no gene match. The DNA of the CDR3 is TGTGCCAGCAGCCCCGGACAGGGAATAAATCAGCCCCAGCATTTT. Translating gives CASSPGQGINQPQHF.

The chain couples TRBV2 to TRBJ1-4, with D possibly TRBD1 on 6 matching bases. Germline V gene lookup returns CDR1 SNHLY and CDR2 FYNNEI. V lost 3 bases, J lost 7 bases, and 18 bases lay in between. The CDR3 is made up of 16 amino acids. In nucleotides, the CDR3 is TGTGCCAGCAGTGATGACTTTGCAGGGGTGACTGAAAAACTGTTTTTT. It encodes CASSDDFAGVTEKLFF.

The gene calls are TRBV12-5 and TRBJ1-2; 11 bases agree with TRBD1. Germline lookup yields CDR1 LGHNT and CDR2 FRNRAP. The CDR3 runs to 16 residues. The V segment lost 7 bases and the J segment 5 bases; nucleotides outside the gene matches: 12. The DNA for the CDR3 is TGTGCTAGTGCCCTAGGCCCCGGGACAGGGGGTTATGGCTACACCTTC. Residues: CASALGPGTGGYGYTF.

In DNA form, the CDR3 reads TGTGCCAGCAGCCCCAAAAGCGGGGGTCACACCGGGGAGCTGTTTTTT. Encoded protein: CASSPKSGGHTGELFF. The chain links TRBV5-4 to TRBJ2-2; 8 bases map to TRBD2. CDR3 length: 16 amino acids. V lost 4 bases to trimming and J lost 3 bases; unmatched junction nucleotides: 8. Germline CDR1 reads SGHNT; CDR2 reads YYREEE (reference sequence).

V gene TRBV29-1 combines with J gene TRBJ2-1, with 11 bases fitting TRBD2. This CDR3 is built from 13 residues. The germline CDR1 and CDR2 sequences are SQVTM and ANQGSEA. J lost 5 bases, V lost 6 bases, and 3 bases had no gene match. The CDR3 region is CSVRLAGNNEQFF. Written as DNA, the CDR3 is TGCAGCGTGCGACTAGCGGGGAACAATGAGCAGTTCTTC.

The chain uses TRBV18 and TRBJ2-4; 8 nucleotides line up with TRBD1. The V and J ends lost 4 bases and 5 bases, in that order; junction bases with no gene match: 4. The CDR3 extends over 14 amino acids. Germline CDR1 and CDR2: KGHSH and LQKENI. In DNA form, the CDR3 reads TGTGCCAGCTCACAGGGACAGGCAGAAAACATTCAGTACTTC. It yields the protein CASSQGQAENIQYF.

This clone was detected only once. The V call is TRBV6-5, the J call TRBJ1-1, with a tentative D call TRBD1 (6 bases). This CDR3 is built from 15 residues. Per the germline V gene, CDR1 is MNHEY and CDR2 is SVGAGI. Trimming took 8 bases from V and 0 from J, leaving 16 bases between them. The CDR3 DNA follows: TGTGCCAGCTCTGCGGGGGCTGGAATGAACACTGAAGCTTTCTTT. Amino acid sequence: CASSAGAGMNTEAFF.

The chain has TRBV6-5 and TRBJ2-2, with a possible D match to TRBD2 (5 bases). Trimming stripped 7 bases from V and 6 bases from J, with 15 bases between. The CDR3 has 14 residues. The germline V gene has CDR1 MNHEY and CDR2 SVGAGI. CDR3 nucleotides: TGTGCCAGCACCGAGGGTCGGGATGCCGGGGAGCTGTTTTTT. Protein sequence: CASTEGRDAGELFF.

The chain couples TRBV6-1 to TRBJ2-7, with 7 bases identical to TRBD1. V lost 5 bases to trimming and J lost 1 base; unmatched junction nucleotides: 5. Per the germline V gene, CDR1 is MNHNS and CDR2 is SASEGT. This CDR3 comprises 14 residues. CDR3 sequence (DNA): TGTGCCAGCAGTTCCAGGGGACAGTCCTACGAGCAGTACTTC. Amino acids: CASSSRGQSYEQYF.

The chain has TRBV19 and TRBJ1-1, with D possibly matching TRBD1 (5 bases). Germline values: CDR1 LNHDA, CDR2 SQIVND (reference sequence). V was shortened by 8 bases and J by 3 bases, with 13 bases between the two germline ends. The CDR3 contains 13 residues. CDR3 in DNA: TGTGCCAGTTCGGGGGATTTGGACACTGAAGCTTTCTTT. This encodes CASSGDLDTEAFF.

The CDR3 nucleotides are TGTGCCAGCAGCCTGGCTAGCGGGTTCAACGAGCAGTACTTC. The encoded protein is CASSLASGFNEQYF. The chain is built from TRBV14 and TRBJ2-7; 8 bases map to TRBD2. CDR3 length: 14 residues. The V gene's germline CDR1 is SGHDN and CDR2 FVKESK. V was clipped by 4 bases and J by 5 bases; unmatched bases: 7.

This chain joins TRBV7-9 and TRBJ1-2, with TRBD1 matching over 12 bases. The CDR3 loop spans 15 amino acids. Trimming removed 3 bases from V and 7 bases from J; junction bases left unmatched: 6. Germline CDR1 is SEHNR and CDR2 is FQNEAQ (reference sequence). CDR3 nucleotides: TGTGCCAGCAGCTTGGGGACAGGGGGCAAGTTTGGCTACACCTTC. Amino acid sequence: CASSLGTGGKFGYTF.

In this sample, this clone turned up a few times. The chain couples TRBV30 to TRBJ2-7, with a tentative D call TRBD2 (5 bases). Trimming took 3 bases from V and 2 from J, leaving 14 bases between them. The CDR3 extends over 14 amino acids. Germline V gene lookup returns CDR1 GTSNPN and CDR2 SVGIG (reference sequence). The CDR3: CAWSSTGNTYEQYF. DNA for the CDR3: TGTGCCTGGAGCTCAACGGGAAATACCTACGAGCAGTACTTC. The full variable domain, in which reference TRBV30 and TRBJ2-7 provide the parts outside the CDR3, is SQTIHQWPATLVQPVGSPLSLECTVEGTSNPNLYWYRQAAGRGLQLLFYSVGIGQISSEVPQNLSASRPQDRQFILSSKKLLLSDSGFYLCAWSSTGNTYEQYFGPGTRLTVT.

The gene calls are TRBV11-3 and TRBJ2-1; TRBD2 aligns across 7 bases. Germline V lookup: CDR1 SGHNT, CDR2 YENEEA. J was trimmed by 3 bases and V by 1 base; bases with no gene match: 3. The length of the CDR3 is 15 residues. The CDR3, as DNA: TGTGCCAGCAGCTTAGCGGGGGGTTACTACAATGAGCAGTTCTTC. It yields the protein CASSLAGGYYNEQFF.

The CDR3 nucleotides are TGTGCCAGCAGCGTTCTGACTAGCGGGTCCAATGAGCAGTTCTTC. Translated, it gives CASSVLTSGSNEQFF. The chain combines TRBV7-3 with TRBJ2-1, with 10 bases that match TRBD2. V trimming: 5 bases; J trimming: 6 bases; junction bases outside the gene matches: 7. There are 15 residues in the CDR3. From germline, CDR1 is SGHTA and CDR2 FQGTGA.

This clone has just a few counts. The chain is built from TRBV6-1 and TRBJ2-5; maybe TRBD1 (6 bases). Germline V gene data show CDR1 as MNHNS and CDR2 as SASEGT. This CDR3 comprises 13 residues. Trimming left V 4 bases short and J 1 base short, with 7 bases between. CDR3: CASSGTVQETQYF. The DNA of the CDR3 is TGTGCCAGCAGTGGGACAGTCCAAGAGACCCAGTACTTC.

This clone was counted a single time. This chain joins TRBV4-1 and TRBJ2-4; 8 nucleotides agree with TRBD1. Trimming took 6 bases from V and 3 from J; bases not matched to a gene: 7. CDR3 size: 15 residues. Germline loops: CDR1 MGHRA, CDR2 YSYEKL. CDR3 region: CASRSDRDGKNIQYF. In DNA form, the CDR3 reads TGCGCCAGCAGATCGGACAGGGACGGCAAAAACATTCAGTACTTC.

The V call is TRBV18, the J call TRBJ2-7; possible D gene TRBD2, 6 bases. V lost 8 bases and J 0 bases, leaving 14 bases between the germline ends. The CDR3 is 14 amino acids. From germline, CDR1 is KGHSH and CDR2 LQKENI. CDR3 bases: TGTGCCAGCGGAGGGACTGCGAGCTCCTACGAGCAGTACTTC. Its protein is CASGGTASSYEQYF.

This chain uses TRBV7-2 with TRBJ2-7, with 12 bases identical to TRBD2. With V trimmed by 1 base and J by 6 bases, 4 bases remained unmatched. CDR1 is SGHTA and CDR2 is FQGNSA in the germline V gene. This CDR3 contains 15 residues. The chain's CDR3 is CASSLVGLAGTEQYF. The DNA of the CDR3 is TGTGCCAGCAGCTTAGTAGGACTAGCGGGAACCGAGCAGTACTTC.

CDR3 coding DNA: TGTGCCAGCTCACCACCGGGAGGGTTTCAGGCCTACGAGCAGTACTTC. This translates into CASSPPGGFQAYEQYF. The chain recombines TRBV18 with TRBJ2-5, with 7 bases that match TRBD2. The DNA end favors TRBJ2-7, so the J call may be wrong. The germline V gene has CDR1 KGHSH and CDR2 LQKENI. CDR3 length: 16 amino acids.

This chain uses TRBV6-5 with TRBJ1-3; D is undetermined. There are 14 residues in the CDR3. V lost 6 bases and J 4 bases, leaving 13 bases between the germline ends. The germline V gene has CDR1 MNHEY and CDR2 SVGAGI. The CDR3 here is CASSPTQQGNTIYF. The CDR3 bases are TGTGCCAGCAGCCCAACCCAACAGGGAAACACCATATATTTT.

The gene calls are TRBV19 and TRBJ2-2, with 9 bases lining up with TRBD1. V lost 6 bases and J lost 2; bases outside the gene matches: 10. This CDR3 region has 17 residues. CDR1 and CDR2 (germline): LNHDA, SQIVND (reference sequence). The CDR3 is CASSRPMGQGNTGELFF. CDR3 nucleotide sequence: TGTGCCAGTAGCCGACCCATGGGACAGGGTAACACCGGGGAGCTGTTTTTT.

This chain uses TRBV6-5 with TRBJ1-2, with TRBD1 as a possible D gene (5 bases). Trimming stripped 5 bases from V and 8 bases from J, with 15 bases between. From germline, CDR1 is MNHEY and CDR2 SVGAGI. This CDR3 contains 13 residues. The DNA of the CDR3 is TGTGCCAGCAGTCAAAGCAGGGTGGCCGGCTACACCTTC. Residues: CASSQSRVAGYTF.

The chain uses TRBV9 and TRBJ2-3, with 8 bases matching TRBD1. Germline CDR1 and CDR2: SGDLS and YYNGEE. The CDR3 loop spans 15 amino acids. Unmatched junction bases numbered 5, after V lost 0 bases and J lost 5 bases. CDR3 coding DNA: TGTGCCAGCAGCGTAGATCAGGGGGCAAAAGATACGCAGTATTTT. Protein product: CASSVDQGAKDTQYF.

The CDR3 here is CASTLMGPSDTQYF. The DNA for the CDR3 is TGTGCCAGCACCTTAATGGGGCCATCAGATACGCAGTATTTT. This chain links TRBV27 with TRBJ2-3, with D perhaps TRBD1 (5 bases). The CDR3 has 14 amino acids. V dropped 7 bases and J dropped 4 bases, with 15 bases sitting between them. The germline V gene has CDR1 MNHEY and CDR2 SMNVEV (reference sequence).